A selection of T cell receptor beta chains follows, all from one sample in a study of technical replicates of blood from a few donors. The method was immunoSEQ multiplex PCR; TCRdb's version includes in-frame clones alone and lacks a portion of them. The data hold about 56,000 clones, with nearly 95% observed a single time. Input material: PBMCs. The receptors come from a human donor in good health. Some clones in this sample may be carry-over from other donors' samples. CDR3s include the opening cysteine and the closing phenylalanine or tryptophan. The D gene is left open where the match is weak. Clone size is stated in some rows and not others, as once, few, many or a class when expanded.

j_call	v_call	cdr3_length	d_call	clone_size	cdr3_aa	cdr3_nt
TRBJ2-3	TRBV6-6	14	-	-	CASSFDYTTDTQYF	TGTGCCAGCAGTTTTGACTATACCACAGATACGCAGTATTTT
TRBJ1-1	TRBV29-1	12	TRBD1	-	CSVGRGKAEAFF	TGCAGCGTAGGCAGGGGGAAGGCTGAAGCTTTCTTT
TRBJ2-5	TRBV7-2	17	TRBD2	-	CASSKAPRGGARETQYF	TGTGCCAGCAGCAAGGCCCCTCGCGGGGGGGCGAGAGAGACCCAGTACTTC
TRBJ2-7	TRBV15	15	-	-	CATSRDAGRGYEQYF	TGTGCCACCAGCAGAGATGCCGGCAGGGGCTACGAGCAGTACTTC
TRBJ1-5	TRBV21-1	13	-	-	CASSDREDQPQHF	TGTGCCAGCAGCGACAGGGAAGATCAGCCCCAGCATTTT
TRBJ2-7	TRBV7-2	13	-	-	CASSTVARYEQYF	TGTGCCAGCAGCACTGTCGCGAGATACGAGCAGTACTTC
TRBJ1-1	TRBV29-1	13	TRBD1	-	CSVEKGALTEAFF	TGCAGCGTTGAAAAGGGGGCGCTCACTGAAGCTTTCTTT
TRBJ1-2	TRBV5-4	14	-	-	CASSLDRDNYGYTF	TGTGCCAGCAGCCTCGACAGAGATAACTATGGCTACACCTTC
TRBJ1-2	TRBV7-8	13	TRBD1	-	CASSLGQGWGYTF	TGTGCCAGCAGCCTCGGACAGGGCTGGGGCTACACCTTC
TRBJ1-6	TRBV5-6	13	-	-	CASSLTENSPLHF	TGTGCCAGCAGCCTAACAGAGAATTCACCCCTCCACTTT
TRBJ2-5	TRBV29-1	14	-	-	CSARRTGVMETQYF	TGCAGCGCCCGCCGAACGGGGGTGATGGAGACCCAGTACTTC
TRBJ1-2	TRBV23-1	12	-	-	CASSPDPGGYTF	TGCGCCAGCAGTCCAGACCCCGGGGGCTACACCTTC
TRBJ2-7	TRBV11-2	17	TRBD1	-	CASSLARDRGISYEQYF	TGTGCCAGCAGCTTAGCGAGGGACAGGGGTATTTCCTACGAGCAGTACTTC
TRBJ1-2	TRBV27	16	-	-	CASSLGWGLTNYGYTF	TGTGCCAGCAGCCTAGGGTGGGGGCTAACTAACTATGGCTACACCTTC
TRBJ1-1	TRBV6-5	13	TRBD1	-	CASSGQGRTEAFF	TGTGCCAGCAGCGGACAGGGACGCACTGAAGCTTTCTTT
TRBJ2-5	TRBV5-1	15	TRBD2	-	CASSLEGSGRETQYF	TGCGCCAGCAGCTTGGAAGGTAGCGGGAGGGAGACCCAGTACTTC
TRBJ2-2	TRBV9	17	TRBD2	-	CASSATTSGISTGELFF	TGTGCCAGCAGCGCTACTACTAGCGGGATAAGCACCGGGGAGCTGTTTTTT
TRBJ1-3	TRBV7-9	17	TRBD1	-	CASSFTGTGLSGNTIYF	TGTGCCAGCAGCTTCACCGGGACAGGACTATCTGGAAACACCATATATTTT
TRBJ1-5	TRBV2	14	-	-	CATRGDVVNQPQHF	TGTGCTACCCGAGGAGACGTTGTTAATCAGCCCCAGCATTTT
TRBJ2-2	TRBV9	16	TRBD2	-	CASSVGPSGSKWELFF	TGTGCCAGCAGCGTAGGTCCTAGCGGGAGTAAGTGGGAGCTGTTTTTT
TRBJ1-5	TRBV30	16	-	-	CAWRTSGELGNQPQHF	TGTGCCTGGAGGACCTCAGGTGAGCTGGGCAATCAGCCCCAGCATTTT
TRBJ2-1	TRBV7-3	13	-	-	CASSLGGLNEQFF	TGTGCCAGCAGCTTAGGGGGGTTGAATGAGCAGTTCTTC
TRBJ1-4	TRBV6-5	14	-	-	CATKDGGANEKLFF	TGTGCCACCAAGGACGGGGGGGCTAATGAAAAACTGTTTTTT
TRBJ2-2	TRBV14	17	TRBD2	once	CASSRRLAGANTGELFF	TGTGCCAGCAGCCGCCGACTAGCGGGAGCGAACACCGGGGAGCTGTTTTTT
TRBJ1-4	TRBV18	13	TRBD1	-	CASSPRTGEKLFF	TGTGCCAGCTCACCAAGGACAGGGGAAAAACTGTTTTTT
TRBJ2-7	TRBV5-5	14	-	-	CASTQLVAGYEQYF	TGTGCCAGCACCCAGCTTGTCGCAGGGTACGAGCAGTACTTC